This T cell receptor (beta chain) was observed in a study of blood T cells in healthy people across ages. General study results and limits: The fall in TCR beta diversity per million T cells was roughly linear with age.

As for this clonotype: Its target is not known. A read error may produce the germline difference seen at one junction end.

With a J-beta primer mix and a sample-barcoded 5' primer, a second PCR ran about 6 to 11 cycles. MiXCR, applied by TCRdb to the 5' RACE reads, yields one record per CDR3 protein. The table lists 850,000 to 1,000,000 distinct CDR3 sequences, 48% of them singletons. The CDR3 loop spans 15 amino acids. Germline V lookup: CDR1 MDHEN, CDR2 SYDVKM. Specimen: blood. The chain links TRBV28 to TRBJ2-6; D might be TRBD1 (5 bases). The sequence was collected from a man between 25 and 39 years old in good health. The CDR3 region is CASMAGSSGATVLTF. CDR3 nucleotide sequence: TGTGCCAGCATGGCCGGATCGTCTGGGGCCACCGTCCTGACTTTC.